This T cell receptor (beta chain) is drawn from a study of T cell clonality in common variable immunodeficiency. Sequencing was performed with immunoSEQ multiplex PCR; in TCRdb, only in-frame clones are kept and a portion is missing. The record shows 40,000 to 55,000 clones for this sample, with no singletons present. The germline V gene has CDR1 MNHNS and CDR2 SASEGT. CDR3 length: 13 amino acids. This clone has more than one count but fewer than ten. The DNA ends 3 residues before the CDR3 does, and the rest of the CDR3 is filled in from the germline J gene. This TCR was sampled from a person between 18 and 69 years old in good health. V gene TRBV6-1 combines with J gene TRBJ1-2; the D is unclear. Specimen: peripheral blood mononuclear cells. The part of the CDR3 DNA that was read is TGTGCCAGCAGTGAAGGGACTGTCGGGAGC. Translating it yields CASSEGTVGS. In full, the CDR3 reads CASSEGTVGSYTF.